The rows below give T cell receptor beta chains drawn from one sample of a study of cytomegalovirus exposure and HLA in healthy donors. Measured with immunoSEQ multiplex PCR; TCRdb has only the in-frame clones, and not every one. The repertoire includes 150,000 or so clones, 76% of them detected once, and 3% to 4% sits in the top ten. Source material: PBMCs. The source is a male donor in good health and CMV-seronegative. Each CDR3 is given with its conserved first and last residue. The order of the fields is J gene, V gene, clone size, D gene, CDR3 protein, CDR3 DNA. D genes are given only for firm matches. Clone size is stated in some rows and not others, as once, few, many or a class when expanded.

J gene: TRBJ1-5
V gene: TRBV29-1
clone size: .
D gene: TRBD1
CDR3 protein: CSVGQGYSNQPQHF
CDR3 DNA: TGCAGCGTCGGACAGGGATATAGCAATCAGCCCCAGCATTTT

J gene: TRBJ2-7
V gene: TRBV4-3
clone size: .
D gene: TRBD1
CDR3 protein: CASSQEGTGFDEQYF
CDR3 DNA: TGCGCCAGCAGCCAAGAAGGGACAGGGTTTGACGAGCAGTACTTC

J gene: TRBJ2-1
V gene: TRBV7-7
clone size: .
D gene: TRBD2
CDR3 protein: CASSLSGSHNEQFF
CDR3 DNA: TGTGCCAGCAGCTTAAGCGGGAGCCACAATGAGCAGTTCTTC

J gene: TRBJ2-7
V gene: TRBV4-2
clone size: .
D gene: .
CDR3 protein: CASSQGGGKSFF
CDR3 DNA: TGTGCCAGCAGCCAAGGTGGGGGGAAGTCATTCTTC

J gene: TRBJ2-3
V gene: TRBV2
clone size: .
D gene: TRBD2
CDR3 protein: CASTWRSGGTTDTQYF
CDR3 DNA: TGTGCCAGCACGTGGCGCAGCGGGGGGACCACAGATACGCAGTATTTT

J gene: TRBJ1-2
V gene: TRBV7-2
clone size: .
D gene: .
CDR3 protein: CASSRGQNYGYTF
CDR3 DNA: TGTGCCAGCAGCCGGGGACAAAACTATGGCTACACCTTC

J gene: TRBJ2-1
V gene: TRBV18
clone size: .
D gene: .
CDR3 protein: CASFRGGAPEQFF
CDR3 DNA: TGTGCCAGCTTCCGAGGGGGGGCCCCTGAGCAGTTCTTC

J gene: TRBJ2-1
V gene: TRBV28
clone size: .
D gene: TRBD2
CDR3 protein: CASSSLSSSGISYNEQFF
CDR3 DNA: TGTGCCAGCAGTTCTCTTAGCTCTAGCGGGATATCCTACAATGAGCAGTTCTTC

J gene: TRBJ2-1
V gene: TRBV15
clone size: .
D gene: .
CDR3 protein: CATSREVTRNNEQFF
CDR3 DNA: TGTGCCACCAGCAGAGAGGTGACTAGAAACAATGAGCAGTTCTTC

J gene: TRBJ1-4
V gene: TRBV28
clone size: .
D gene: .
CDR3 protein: CASSLSVWRGAGQMNEKLFF
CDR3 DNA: TGTGCCAGCAGTTTATCTGTTTGGCGGGGGGCGGGGCAGATGAATGAAAAACTGTTTTTT

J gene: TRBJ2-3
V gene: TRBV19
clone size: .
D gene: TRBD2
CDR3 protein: CASRVGLAGEKTDTQYF
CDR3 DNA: TGTGCCAGTAGGGTGGGACTAGCGGGAGAAAAAACAGATACGCAGTATTTT

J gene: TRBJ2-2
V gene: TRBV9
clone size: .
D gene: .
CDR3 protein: CASSHGDTNTGELFF
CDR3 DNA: TGTGCCAGCAGCCACGGGGACACTAACACCGGGGAGCTGTTTTTT

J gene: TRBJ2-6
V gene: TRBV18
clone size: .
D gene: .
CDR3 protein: CASSPRGVTGVSGANVLTF
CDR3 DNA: TGTGCCAGCTCACCACGAGGGGTGACAGGTGTTTCTGGGGCCAACGTCCTGACTTTC

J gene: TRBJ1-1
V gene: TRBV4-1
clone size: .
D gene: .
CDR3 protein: CASSHRGEAFF
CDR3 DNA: TGCGCCAGCAGCCACAGGGGTGAAGCTTTCTTT

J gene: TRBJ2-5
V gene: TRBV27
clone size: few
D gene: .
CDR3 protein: CASGGVGVGETQYF
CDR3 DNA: TGTGCCAGCGGAGGGGTAGGGGTTGGGGAGACCCAGTACTTC

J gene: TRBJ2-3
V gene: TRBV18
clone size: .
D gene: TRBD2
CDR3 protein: CASSPNQRGASVTDTQYF
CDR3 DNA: TGTGCCAGCTCACCAAACCAGCGGGGGGCGTCAGTCACAGATACGCAGTATTTT

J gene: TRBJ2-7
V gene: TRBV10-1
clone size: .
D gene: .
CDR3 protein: CASSASRMFYEQYF
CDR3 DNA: TGCGCCAGCAGCGCCTCCAGAATGTTCTACGAGCAGTACTTC

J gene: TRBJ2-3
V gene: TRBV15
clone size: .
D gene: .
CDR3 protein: CATSRDYGGHRSTDTQYF
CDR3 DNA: TGTGCCACCAGCAGAGATTACGGGGGGCATCGTAGCACAGATACGCAGTATTTT

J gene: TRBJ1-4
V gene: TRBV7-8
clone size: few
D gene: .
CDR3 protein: CASSTGQRLFF
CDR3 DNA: TGTGCCAGCAGCACCGGACAGAGGCTGTTTTTT

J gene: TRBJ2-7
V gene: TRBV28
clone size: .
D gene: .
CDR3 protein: CASSSTVYEQYF
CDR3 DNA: TGTGCCAGCAGTTCCACAGTATACGAGCAGTACTTC

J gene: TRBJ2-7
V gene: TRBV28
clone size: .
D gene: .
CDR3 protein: CASTLSRTEYYEQYF
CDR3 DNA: TGTGCCAGCACCCTCTCCAGGACAGAGTACTACGAGCAGTACTTC

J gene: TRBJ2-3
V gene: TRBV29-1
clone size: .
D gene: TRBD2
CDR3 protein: CSVESPRILAGTDTQYF
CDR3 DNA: TGCAGCGTTGAATCCCCTCGCATACTAGCGGGAACAGATACGCAGTATTTT

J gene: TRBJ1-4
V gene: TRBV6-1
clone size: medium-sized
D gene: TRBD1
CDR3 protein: CASSEGTGVEKLFF
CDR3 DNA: TGTGCCAGCAGTGAGGGGACAGGGGTTGAAAAACTGTTTTTT

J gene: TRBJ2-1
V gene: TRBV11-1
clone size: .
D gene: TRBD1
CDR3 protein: CASSFQGDEQFF
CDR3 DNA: TGTGCCAGCAGCTTTCAGGGGGATGAGCAGTTCTTC

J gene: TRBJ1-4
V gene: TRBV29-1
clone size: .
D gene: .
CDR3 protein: CSVRQPGEKLFF
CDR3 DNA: TGCAGCGTCCGACAGCCCGGGGAAAAACTGTTTTTT

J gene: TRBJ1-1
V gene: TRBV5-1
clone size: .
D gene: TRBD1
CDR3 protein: CASGRTGVGTEAFF
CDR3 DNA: TGCGCCAGCGGGAGGACAGGGGTGGGCACTGAAGCTTTCTTT

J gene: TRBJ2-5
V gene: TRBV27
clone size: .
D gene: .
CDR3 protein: CASSSDYEETQYF
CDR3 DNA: TGTGCCAGCAGTTCAGACTACGAAGAGACCCAGTACTTC

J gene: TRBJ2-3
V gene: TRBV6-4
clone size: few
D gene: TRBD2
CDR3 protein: CASSGGAEDTQYF
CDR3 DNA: TGTGCCAGCAGCGGGGGGGCCGAAGATACGCAGTATTTT

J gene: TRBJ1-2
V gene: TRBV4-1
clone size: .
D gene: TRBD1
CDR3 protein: CASSQAPGQGSNYGYTF
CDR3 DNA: TGCGCCAGCAGCCAAGCTCCGGGACAGGGTAGTAACTATGGCTACACCTTC

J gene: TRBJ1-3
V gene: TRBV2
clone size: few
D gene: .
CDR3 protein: CASSDMGSGNTIYF
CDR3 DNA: TGTGCCAGCAGCGACATGGGCTCCGGAAACACCATATATTTT

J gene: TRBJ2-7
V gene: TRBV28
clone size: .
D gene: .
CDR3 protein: CASSPGSLAREQYF
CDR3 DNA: TGTGCCAGCAGCCCTGGAAGCCTAGCGAGAGAGCAGTACTTC

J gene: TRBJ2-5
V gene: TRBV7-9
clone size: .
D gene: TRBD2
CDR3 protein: CASRLTGGEQYF
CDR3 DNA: TGTGCCAGCAGGCTGACCGGGGGGGAGCAGTACTTC

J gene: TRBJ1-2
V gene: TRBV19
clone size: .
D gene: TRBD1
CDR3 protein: CASEQGARNYGYTF
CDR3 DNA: TGTGCCAGTGAACAGGGGGCTCGTAACTATGGCTACACCTTC

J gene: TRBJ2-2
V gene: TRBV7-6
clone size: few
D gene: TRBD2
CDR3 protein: CASSPLLAGARGELFF
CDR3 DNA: TGTGCCAGCAGCCCCCTACTAGCGGGGGCTAGGGGGGAGCTGTTTTTT

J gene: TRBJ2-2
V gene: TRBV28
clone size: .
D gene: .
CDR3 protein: CASIPGGWTGELFF
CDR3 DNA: TGTGCCAGCATTCCGGGGGGCTGGACCGGGGAGCTGTTTTTT

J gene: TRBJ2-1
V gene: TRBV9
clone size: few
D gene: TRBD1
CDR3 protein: CASSVGGGTGPNEQFF
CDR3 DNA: TGTGCCAGCAGCGTAGGCGGAGGGACAGGGCCGAATGAGCAGTTCTTC

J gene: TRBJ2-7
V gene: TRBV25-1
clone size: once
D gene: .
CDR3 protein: CASSASGYDEQYF
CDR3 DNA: TGTGCCAGCAGTGCCTCGGGGTACGACGAGCAGTACTTC

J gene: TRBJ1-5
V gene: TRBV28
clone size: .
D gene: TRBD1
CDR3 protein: CASSSTGINQPQHF
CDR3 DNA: TGTGCCAGCAGTTCGACAGGGATCAATCAGCCCCAGCATTTT

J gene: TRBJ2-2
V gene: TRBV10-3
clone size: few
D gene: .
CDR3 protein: CAISGLAKSTGELFF
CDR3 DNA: TGTGCCATCAGTGGGCTAGCCAAGAGCACCGGGGAGCTGTTTTTT

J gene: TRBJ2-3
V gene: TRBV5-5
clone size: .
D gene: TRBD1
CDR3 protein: CASSLAGQRNTQYF
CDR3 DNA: TGTGCCAGCAGCTTGGCGGGACAGAGGAATACGCAGTATTTT

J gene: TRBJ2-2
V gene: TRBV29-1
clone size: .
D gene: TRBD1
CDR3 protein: CSAEGTGMNTGELFF
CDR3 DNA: TGCAGCGCCGAGGGGACAGGGATGAACACCGGGGAGCTGTTTTTT

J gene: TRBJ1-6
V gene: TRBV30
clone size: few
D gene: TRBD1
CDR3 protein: CAWSVQGDNSPLHF
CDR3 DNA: TGTGCCTGGAGTGTACAGGGGGATAATTCACCCCTCCACTTT

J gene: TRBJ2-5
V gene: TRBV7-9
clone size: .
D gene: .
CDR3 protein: CSSSLAQGDQETQYF
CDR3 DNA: TGTTCCAGCAGCTTAGCGCAGGGCGACCAAGAGACCCAGTACTTC

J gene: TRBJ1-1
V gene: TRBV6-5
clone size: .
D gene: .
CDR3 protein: CASSYARIPGNTEAFF
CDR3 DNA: TGTGCCAGCAGTTACGCCCGAATCCCAGGGAACACTGAAGCTTTCTTT

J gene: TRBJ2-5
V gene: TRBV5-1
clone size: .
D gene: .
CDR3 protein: CASSLVGPGETQYF
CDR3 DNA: TGCGCCAGCAGCTTGGTGGGGCCAGGGGAGACCCAGTACTTC

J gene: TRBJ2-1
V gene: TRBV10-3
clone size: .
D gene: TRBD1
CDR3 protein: CAITGQGGSYNEQFF
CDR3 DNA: TGTGCCATCACGGGACAGGGGGGCTCCTACAATGAGCAGTTCTTC

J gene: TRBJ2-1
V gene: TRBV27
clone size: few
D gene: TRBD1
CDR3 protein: CASSPHRGDEQFF
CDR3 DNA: TGTGCCAGCAGTCCCCACAGGGGTGATGAGCAGTTCTTC

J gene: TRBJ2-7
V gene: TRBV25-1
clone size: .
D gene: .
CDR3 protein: CASQGVRVGEQYF
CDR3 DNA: TGTGCCAGCCAGGGCGTCAGGGTAGGCGAGCAGTACTTC

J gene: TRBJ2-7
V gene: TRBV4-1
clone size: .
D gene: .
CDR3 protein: CASSRVGAGSYEQYF
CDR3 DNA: TGCGCCAGCAGCCGGGTGGGGGCGGGCTCCTACGAGCAGTACTTC

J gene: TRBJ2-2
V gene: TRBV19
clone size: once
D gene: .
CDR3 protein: CASTTGQNTGELFF
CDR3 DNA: TGTGCCAGTACAACGGGACAGAACACCGGGGAGCTGTTTTTT

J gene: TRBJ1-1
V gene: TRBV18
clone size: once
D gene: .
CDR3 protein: CASSPPTSVGRTEAFF
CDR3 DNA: TGTGCCAGCTCACCACCAACATCGGTGGGGCGCACTGAAGCTTTCTTT

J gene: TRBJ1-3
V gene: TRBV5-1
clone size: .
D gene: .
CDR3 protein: CASSSTGSSGNTIYF
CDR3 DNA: TGCGCCAGCAGCTCGACAGGTAGCTCTGGAAACACCATATATTTT

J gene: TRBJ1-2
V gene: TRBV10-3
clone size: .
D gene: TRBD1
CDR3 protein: CATTRDSNLYGYTF
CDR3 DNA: TGTGCCACTACCCGGGACAGCAACCTCTATGGCTACACCTTC

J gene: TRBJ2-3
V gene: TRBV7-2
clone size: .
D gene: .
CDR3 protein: CASSLRGSSGTSTDTQYF
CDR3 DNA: TGTGCCAGCAGCTTAAGAGGAAGTAGCGGAACCTCCACAGATACGCAGTATTTT

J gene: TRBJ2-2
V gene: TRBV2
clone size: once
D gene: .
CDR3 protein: CASSKTPGNTGELFF
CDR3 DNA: TGTGCCAGCAGTAAAACGCCGGGTAACACCGGGGAGCTGTTTTTT

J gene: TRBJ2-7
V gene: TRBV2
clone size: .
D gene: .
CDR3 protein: CASREDSGTYEQYF
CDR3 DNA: TGTGCCAGCAGGGAAGACAGTGGAACCTACGAGCAGTACTTC